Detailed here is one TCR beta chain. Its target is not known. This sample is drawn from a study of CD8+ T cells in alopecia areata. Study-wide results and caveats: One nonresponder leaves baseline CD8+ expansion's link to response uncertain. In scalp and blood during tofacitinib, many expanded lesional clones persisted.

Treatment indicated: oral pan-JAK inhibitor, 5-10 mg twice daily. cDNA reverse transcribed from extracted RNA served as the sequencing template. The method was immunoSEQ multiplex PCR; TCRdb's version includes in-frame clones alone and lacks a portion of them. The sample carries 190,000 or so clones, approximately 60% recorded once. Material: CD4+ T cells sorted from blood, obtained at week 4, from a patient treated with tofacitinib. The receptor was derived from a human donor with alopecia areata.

The CDR3 loop reads CAGQGQAYGYTF. The CDR3 nucleotides are TGTGCCGGACAGGGACAGGCGTATGGCTACACCTTC. The chain recombines TRBV2 with TRBJ1-2; 8 nucleotides match TRBD1. Germline V gives CDR1 SNHLY, CDR2 FYNNEI. CDR3 length equals 12 residues. The junction had 7 bases not matched to a gene; V was cut back by 11 bases and J by 5 bases.